There are a few counts of the clone carrying this T cell receptor (beta chain). This sample was taken from a study of tumor-infiltrating lymphocytes in oesophageal squamous cell carcinoma. TCRdb reprocessed the PCR reads via MiXCR and lists one record per CDR3 protein. The sample includes about 21,000 distinct CDR3 sequences, roughly two fifths of them seen just once. Germline lookup yields CDR1 SGHTA and CDR2 FQGNSA. The length of the CDR3 is 16 residues. The TCR comes from a male donor with esophageal squamous cell carcinoma. The sample consisted of esophageal tumor tissue. J is TRBJ2-7 and V is TRBV7-2, with 7 bases that match TRBD2. The end of the DNA is better explained by TRBJ2-1, so the J call may be wrong. The CDR3 nucleotides read TGTGCCAGCAGCTTGCCCTGGGGGGGGAATTACAATGAGCAGTTCTTC. As protein: CASSLPWGGNYNEQFF.